A selection of T cell receptor beta chains follows, all from one sample in a study of T cells in Graves' hyperthyroidism and ophthalmopathy. TCRdb reprocessed the multiplex PCR reads via MiXCR and lists one record per CDR3 protein. Among hundreds of thousands of distinct CDR3 sequences listed, about 20% were seen once. Sequenced: blood. These receptors were collected from a man aged 30 to 39 with Graves' ophthalmopathy. The CDR3 runs from the conserved cysteine through the conserved F or W. The D gene is left open where the match is weak. Some rows mark clone size as missing; the rest say once, few, many or name a class of expanded clone.

>TRBJ1-1|TRBV27|TRBD1|once|14
CASSLYQGAGEAFF
TGTGCCAGCAGTTTATATCAGGGGGCCGGTGAAGCTTTCTTT
>TRBJ2-7|TRBV3-1|TRBD2|-|17
CASSQDFGVEGGYEQYF
TGTGCCAGCAGCCAAGATTTCGGGGTAGAGGGAGGGTACGAGCAGTACTTC
>TRBJ1-5|TRBV6-1|TRBD1|many|13
CASGQGPNQPQHF
TGTGCCAGCGGACAGGGGCCCAATCAGCCCCAGCATTTT
>TRBJ2-7|TRBV5-1|-|few|15
CASSLSLGQHYEQYF
TGCGCCAGCAGCCTTAGTCTAGGACAGCACTACGAGCAGTACTTC
>TRBJ2-1|TRBV20-1|TRBD2|few|14
CSAGSTSAYNEQFF
TGCAGTGCTGGAAGTACTAGCGCCTACAATGAGCAGTTCTTC
>TRBJ2-5|TRBV11-1|TRBD1|few|15
CASSSRTGGEETQYF
TGTGCCAGCAGCTCCCGGACAGGGGGCGAGGAGACCCAGTACTTC
>TRBJ2-1|TRBV6-1|TRBD2|few|15
CASNLGTSGYNEQFF
TGTGCCAGCAACCTTGGGACTAGCGGTTACAATGAGCAGTTCTTC
>TRBJ1-5|TRBV12-3/TRBV12-4|TRBD1|many|13
CASGQGTDQPQHF
TGTGCCAGCGGACAGGGTACCGATCAGCCCCAGCATTTT
>TRBJ2-1|TRBV5-1|TRBD2|many|15
CASSLASSGHNEQFF
TGCGCCAGCAGCTTGGCCTCTAGCGGGCACAATGAGCAGTTCTTC
>TRBJ2-3|TRBV15|TRBD2|-|21
CATSRGWGLAAQGVSTDTQYF
TGTGCCACCAGCAGAGGATGGGGACTAGCGGCCCAGGGGGTTAGCACAGATACGCAGTATTTT
>TRBJ1-1|TRBV2|-|-|15
CASPGHSGMNTEAFF
TGTGCCAGCCCGGGACACTCGGGGATGAACACTGAAGCTTTCTTT
>TRBJ1-1|TRBV6-2/TRBV6-3|TRBD1|many|15
CASSYDDRGTTEAFF
TGTGCCAGCAGTTATGATGACAGGGGGACGACTGAAGCTTTCTTT
>TRBJ1-5|TRBV18|-|-|15
CASSPSTDPNQPQHF
TGTGCCAGCTCACCATCGACAGACCCTAATCAGCCCCAGCATTTT
>TRBJ2-5|TRBV6-5|-|-|17
CASSYNPRGPYQETQYF
TGTGCCAGCAGTTACAACCCCAGGGGTCCTTACCAAGAGACCCAGTACTTC
>TRBJ2-1|TRBV3-1|-|few|13
CASSQVRSGEQFF
TGTGCCAGCAGCCAAGTTCGGTCGGGGGAGCAGTTCTTC
>TRBJ2-7|TRBV7-9|TRBD2|many|15
CASSAGTSGSYEQYF
TGTGCCAGCAGCGCCGGGACTAGCGGTTCCTACGAGCAGTACTTC
>TRBJ2-1|TRBV11-3|TRBD1|-|12
CASSFWTGRQFF
TGTGCCAGCAGCTTTTGGACAGGAAGGCAGTTCTTC